The following is a T cell receptor (beta chain) sequence with its context. This sample stems from a study of T cell responses to AZD1222 COVID-19 vaccine. CDR3 size: 14 residues. Germline CDR1 LNHDA, CDR2 SQIVND (reference sequence). The V end lost 7 bases, the J end lost 10 bases, and 22 bases lay between the germline ends. The protocol was immunoSEQ multiplex PCR, while the TCRdb copy is restricted to in-frame clones and leaves out a portion. The repertoire includes roughly 180,000 clones, 75% to 95% of them detected once, and approximately 2.9% sits in the top ten. The J gene is TRBJ1-1, the V gene TRBV19; D is uncertain. The starting material was peripheral blood, obtained on day 0 of AZD1222 vaccination. This sequence was found in an adult in good health. CDR3 coding DNA: TGTGCCAGTACCCCCCCGGGCTCCAACGGGCCAGCTTTCTTT. Residues: CASTPPGSNGPAFF.